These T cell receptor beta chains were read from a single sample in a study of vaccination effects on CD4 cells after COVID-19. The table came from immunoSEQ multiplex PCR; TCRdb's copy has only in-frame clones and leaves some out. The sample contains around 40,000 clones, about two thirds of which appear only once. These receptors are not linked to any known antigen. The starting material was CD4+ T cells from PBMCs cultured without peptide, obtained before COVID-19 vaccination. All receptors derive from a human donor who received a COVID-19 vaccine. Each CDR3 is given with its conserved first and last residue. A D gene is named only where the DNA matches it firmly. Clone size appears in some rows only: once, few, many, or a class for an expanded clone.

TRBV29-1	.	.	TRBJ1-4	TGCAGCGTTGGACAGCTTGGTGAAAAACTGTTTTTT	CSVGQLGEKLFF
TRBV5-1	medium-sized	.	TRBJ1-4	TGCGCCAGCAGCTTGGTAGCAACTAATGAAAAACTGTTTTTT	CASSLVATNEKLFF
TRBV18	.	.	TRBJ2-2	TGTGCCAGCTCACCAGATCTCAACGGGGAGCTGTTTTTT	CASSPDLNGELFF
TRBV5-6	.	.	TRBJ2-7	TGTGCCAGCAGCCTGAGCCGGGACATTCCCTACGAGCAGTACTTC	CASSLSRDIPYEQYF
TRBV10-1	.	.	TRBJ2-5	TGCGCCAGCAGTGAGTCAACGGAGACCCAGTACTTC	CASSESTETQYF
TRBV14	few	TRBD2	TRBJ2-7	TGTGCCAGCAGCCAAATAGCGGGAGGCTCCTACGAGCAGTACTTC	CASSQIAGGSYEQYF
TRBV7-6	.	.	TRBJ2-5	TGTGCCAGCAGCTCGGGAGAGGTCGAGACCCAGTACTTC	CASSSGEVETQYF
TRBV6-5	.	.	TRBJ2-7	TGTGCCAGCAGTTACTCCATGGGACGGTCTGGCGAGCAGTACTTC	CASSYSMGRSGEQYF
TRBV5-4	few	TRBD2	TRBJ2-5	TGTGCCAGCAGCTTGGGGGGCCTAGCGGGACAAGAGACCCAGTACTTC	CASSLGGLAGQETQYF
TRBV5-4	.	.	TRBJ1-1	TGTGCCAGCAGCGCCCCAGGAGCCCCGAACACTGAAGCTTTCTTT	CASSAPGAPNTEAFF
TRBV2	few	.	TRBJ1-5	TGTGCCAGCAGCGAAGGAGTCAATCAGCCCCAGCATTTT	CASSEGVNQPQHF
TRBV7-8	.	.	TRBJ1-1	TGTGCCAGCAGCTTATTCCAGGGACCCCTGAACACTGAAGCTTTCTTT	CASSLFQGPLNTEAFF
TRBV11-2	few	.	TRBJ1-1	TGTGCCAGCAGCTTCGGATTGAACACTGAAGCTTTCTTT	CASSFGLNTEAFF
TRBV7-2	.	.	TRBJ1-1	TGTGCCAGCAGCTTAGCGGGGGCAGGGTCGAACACTGAAGCTTTCTTT	CASSLAGAGSNTEAFF
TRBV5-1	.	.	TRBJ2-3	TGCGCCAGCAGCTCCGGGACTCCTGCGCAGTATTTT	CASSSGTPAQYF
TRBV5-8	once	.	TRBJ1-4	TGTGCCAGCAGCTTCCATGGGACTAATGAAAAACTGTTTTTT	CASSFHGTNEKLFF
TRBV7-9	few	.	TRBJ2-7	TGTGCCAGCAGCCTCTTGGACGGACCCTACGAGCAGTACTTC	CASSLLDGPYEQYF
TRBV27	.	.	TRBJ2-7	TGTGCCAGCAGTTTATGGCAGGGGAGGAGCGAGCAGTACTTC	CASSLWQGRSEQYF
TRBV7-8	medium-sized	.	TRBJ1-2	TGTGCCAGCAGCTTAGCTCTGGGACCGGATGGCTACACCTTC	CASSLALGPDGYTF
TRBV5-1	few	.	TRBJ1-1	TGCGCCAGCAGCTTGCACAGGGACTCTGAAGCTTTCTTT	CASSLHRDSEAFF
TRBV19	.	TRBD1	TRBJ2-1	TGTGCCAGTAGACTGGACAGGAGCTCCTACAATGAGCAGTTCTTC	CASRLDRSSYNEQFF
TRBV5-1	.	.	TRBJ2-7	TGCGCCAGCAGCCGGTCAGAAGCCTACGAGCAGTACTTC	CASSRSEAYEQYF
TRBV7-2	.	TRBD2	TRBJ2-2	TGTGCCAGCAGCTCAGTCTCGGGAGGCGGGGAGCTGTTTTTT	CASSSVSGGGELFF
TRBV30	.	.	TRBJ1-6	TGTGCCTGGGAGGGACAACCAAATTCACCCCTCCACTTT	CAWEGQPNSPLHF
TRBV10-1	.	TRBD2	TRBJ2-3	TGCGCCAGCGACTCGGGAGGGGCAGATACGCAGTATTTT	CASDSGGADTQYF
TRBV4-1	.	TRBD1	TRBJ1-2	TGCGCCAGCAGCCGCATTGGACAGGGGTTTAACTATGGCTACACCTTC	CASSRIGQGFNYGYTF
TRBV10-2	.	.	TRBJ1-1	TGCGCCAGCAAACTCGGGGGGAGCGATGAAGCTTTCTTT	CASKLGGSDEAFF
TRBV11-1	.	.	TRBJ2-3	TGTGCCAGCAGCCCGCGGACAGTCTATAGCACAGATACGCAGTATTTT	CASSPRTVYSTDTQYF
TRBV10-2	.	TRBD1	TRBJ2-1	TGCGCCAGTAAGATTGTTCCGGGACAGGAGCAGTTCTTC	CASKIVPGQEQFF
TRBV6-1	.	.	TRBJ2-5	TGTGCCAGCAGTGAACCCAAAGAGACCCAGTACTTC	CASSEPKETQYF
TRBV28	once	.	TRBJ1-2	TGTGCCAGCAGTTACGAGGGAGCAGGCTATGGCTACACCTTC	CASSYEGAGYGYTF
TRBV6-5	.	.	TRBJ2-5	TGTGCCAGCAGTTACGCGTTTGGGGGGCCCGGGACCCAGTACTTC	CASSYAFGGPGTQYF
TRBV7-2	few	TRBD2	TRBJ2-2	TGTGCCAGCAGCTTATGGAGCGGGGGAGGTACCGGGGAGCTGTTTTTT	CASSLWSGGGTGELFF
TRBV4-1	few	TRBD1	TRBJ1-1	TGCGCCAGCAGCCAAGATCCAACCGGGACAGCAAACACTGAAGCTTTCTTT	CASSQDPTGTANTEAFF
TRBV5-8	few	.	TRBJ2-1	TGTGCCAGCAGCTTGGCCAGGGGTGAGCAGTTCTTC	CASSLARGEQFF
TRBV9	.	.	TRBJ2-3	TGTGCCAGCAGCCCTCAAGCGGGCAGCACAGATACGCAGTATTTT	CASSPQAGSTDTQYF
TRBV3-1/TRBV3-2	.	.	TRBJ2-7	TGTGCCAGCAGCCAAGATAGATCCGTACAGAGGGCCTACGAGCAGTACTTC	CASSQDRSVQRAYEQYF
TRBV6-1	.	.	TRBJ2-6	TGTGCCAGCAGTGAGTTATTGGGACCCGGGGCTGGGGCCAACGTCCTGACTTTC	CASSELLGPGAGANVLTF
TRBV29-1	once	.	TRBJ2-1	TGCAGCGTTGCGAGGGCAGGGGCAAATGAGCAGTTCTTC	CSVARAGANEQFF
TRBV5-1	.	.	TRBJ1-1	TGCGCCAGCAGCCCGGCCCCTGAACGAACTGAAGCTTTCTTT	CASSPAPERTEAFF
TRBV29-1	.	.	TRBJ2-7	TGCAGCGCCCTGACGGACAGCTACGAGCAGTACTTC	CSALTDSYEQYF
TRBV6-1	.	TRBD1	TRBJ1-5	TGTGCCAGCAGTGAAAGGCTAGGGGGCGTACAGCAGCCCCAGCATTTT	CASSERLGGVQQPQHF
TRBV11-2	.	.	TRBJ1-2	TGTGCCAGCAGCTTACCCAGGAACGGCGACAAGGGAACCTATGGCTACACCTTC	CASSLPRNGDKGTYGYTF
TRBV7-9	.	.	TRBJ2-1	TGTGCCAGCAGCCCCATGGCTAGAGGATACGATGAGCAGTTCTTC	CASSPMARGYDEQFF
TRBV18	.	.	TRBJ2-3	TGTGCCAGCTCACCACGGGGACTTCCTCTTACCACTAAGACAGATACGCAGTATTTT	CASSPRGLPLTTKTDTQYF
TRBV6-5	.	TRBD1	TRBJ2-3	TGTGCCAGCAGCACAGGACAGGGCGCAGATACGCAGTATTTT	CASSTGQGADTQYF
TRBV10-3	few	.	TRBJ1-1	TGTGCCATCAGTACCCGGACAGAGGGCACTGAAGCTTTCTTT	CAISTRTEGTEAFF
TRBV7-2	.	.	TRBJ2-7	TGTGCCAGCAGCTTTAATGCAGGGTTATACGAGCAGTACTTC	CASSFNAGLYEQYF
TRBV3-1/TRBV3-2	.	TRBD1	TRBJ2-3	TGTGCCAGCAGCCCGCGATTCTGGGACAGGGGCGTCACAGATACGCAGTATTTT	CASSPRFWDRGVTDTQYF
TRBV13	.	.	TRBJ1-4	TGTGCCAGCAGGGGCCTTGCAACTAATGAAAAACTGTTTTTT	CASRGLATNEKLFF
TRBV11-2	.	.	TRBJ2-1	TGTGCCAGTCAGGGGGGTCAGGGCAATGAGCAGTTCTTC	CASQGGQGNEQFF
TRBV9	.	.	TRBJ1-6	TGTGCCAGCAGCGTAGAAGGGGCAGGCTTTAATTCACCCCTCCACTTT	CASSVEGAGFNSPLHF
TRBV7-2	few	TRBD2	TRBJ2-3	TGTGCCAGCAGCCTACGAGCGGGGGCTAGCACAGATACGCAGTATTTT	CASSLRAGASTDTQYF